A single count supports the clone carrying this T cell receptor (beta chain). Its antigen remains unknown. Sample-barcoded 5' priming and a J-beta primer mix drove a second PCR of roughly 7 to 11 cycles. In TCRdb, the 5' RACE reads were re-called with MiXCR into one record per CDR3 protein. The sample consists of about 1.5 million distinct CDR3 sequences, 42% of them appearing once. Trimming removed 2 bases at V and 7 bases at J, with 14 bases between. From germline, CDR1 is SGHTA and CDR2 FQGNSA. The CDR3 runs 15 residues. This specimen belongs to a study of blood T cells in healthy people across ages. Findings and caveats of the study: The study lacked donor CMV status, which possibly confounded expanded clonotype changes. Researchers report that TCR beta diversity correlated strongly with naive T cell percentage.

The sample was blood. The TCR originated in a woman aged 18-29 years in good health. J is TRBJ2-2 and V is TRBV7-2, with a weak D call TRBD1 (5 bases). Here the CDR3 reads CASSLRVRGGGELFF. The CDR3, as DNA: TGTGCCAGCAGCTTAAGAGTAAGGGGTGGCGGGGAGCTGTTTTTT.